This T cell receptor (beta chain) was identified during a study of T cell changes during pregnancy in multiple sclerosis (dated by TCRdb to the late 2010s). Broadly, across the study: In women with multiple sclerosis, the researchers looked at how the T cell repertoire shifted as pregnancy progressed.

Relative to germline, V is 4 bases shorter and J is 5 bases shorter, with 16 bases between their ends. The CDR3 sequence holds 15 residues, the cysteine and phenylalanine included. CDR3 DNA only is kept here, 45 bases in frame from base 1. The germline V gene specifies SGHDT as CDR1 and YYEEEE as CDR2. Library generation was performed with the immunoSEQ multiplex PCR assay. The clones in this table, taken by TCRdb from immuneACCESS, are in-frame only. Not every clone is retained; where verified, under half of the shortfall comes from an unresolved V gene, and the cause of the rest is unknown. In this sample the table shows about 39,000 clones, roughly 94% of which occur a single time. The ten most abundant clones make up over 1.5% of the sample. About this clone: This receptor's antigen is unknown. Base-call qualities are not available, and no considerably larger clone is one nucleotide away.

Sequenced material: peripheral blood, taken in the third trimester of pregnancy. The sequence came from a female donor with multiple sclerosis, enrolled in a pregnancy study. The sequence is built from TRBV5-6 and TRBJ1-5; the D gene is perhaps TRBD1, on 6 matching bases. Here is the DNA: TGTGCCAGCAGCACTAACAGGGTAGGTTATCAGCCCCAGCATTTT. This translates into CASSTNRVGYQPQHF.